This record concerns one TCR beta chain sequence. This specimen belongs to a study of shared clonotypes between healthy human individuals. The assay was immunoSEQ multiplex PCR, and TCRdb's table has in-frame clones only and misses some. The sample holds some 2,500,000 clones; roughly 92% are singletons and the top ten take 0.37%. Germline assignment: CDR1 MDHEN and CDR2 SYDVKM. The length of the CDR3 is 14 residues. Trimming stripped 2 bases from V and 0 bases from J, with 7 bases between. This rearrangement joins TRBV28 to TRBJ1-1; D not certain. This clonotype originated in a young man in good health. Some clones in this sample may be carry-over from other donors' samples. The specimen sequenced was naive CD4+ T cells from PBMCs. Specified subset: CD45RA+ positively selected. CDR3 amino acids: CASSLNGLNTEAFF. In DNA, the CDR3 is TGTGCCAGCAGTTTAAACGGCTTGAACACTGAAGCTTTCTTT. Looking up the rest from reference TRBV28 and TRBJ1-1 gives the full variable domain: DVKVTQSSRYLVKRTGEKVFLECVQDMDHENMFWYRQDPGLGLRLIYFSYDVKMKEKGDIPEGYSVSREKKERFSLILESASTNQTSMYLCASSLNGLNTEAFFGQGTRLTVV.